The 11 T cell receptor beta chains below were found in one sample sequenced in a study of blood T cell repertoires in COVID-19. Repertoires were generated with immunoSEQ multiplex PCR, while TCRdb's copy carries only in-frame clones and drops some. The repertoire holds over 150,000 clones, with around 87% as singletons. The sequencing sample was made of peripheral blood. These receptors were collected from a man aged 55 to 70 with COVID-19, enrolled during active disease.

This clone was seen a few times. V usage is TRBV6-5 and J usage is TRBJ1-1; D not resolved. CDR3 length: 11 amino acids. V lost 2 bases and J lost 9, with 7 bases in between. The germline gives CDR1 MNHEY, CDR2 SVGAGI. CDR3 nucleotide sequence: TGTGCCAGCAGTTACCAGAATAAAGCTTTCTTT. Its translation is CASSYQNKAFF.

This chain joins TRBV10-3 and TRBJ2-7; 8 bases map to TRBD2. The length of the CDR3 is 14 residues. V lost 7 bases to trimming and J lost 4 bases; unmatched junction nucleotides: 9. Germline V lookup: CDR1 ENHRY, CDR2 SYGVKD. CDR3 nucleotides: TGTGCCATCACCCCGACATCGGGGGGGTACGAGCAGTACTTC. Translated, it gives CAITPTSGGYEQYF.

This clone showed up just a few times. The chain is built from TRBV6-6 and TRBJ2-7; the match to TRBD1 covers 9 bases. The V segment lost 6 bases and the J segment 6 bases; nucleotides outside the gene matches: 15. Germline assignment: CDR1 MNHNY and CDR2 SVGAGI (reference sequence). The CDR3 has 16 residues. CDR3 loop: CASSQNSGTGFGEQYF. As DNA, the CDR3 is TGTGCCAGCAGCCAAAATTCCGGGACAGGGTTTGGCGAGCAGTACTTC.

This chain connects TRBV5-4 to TRBJ1-5; the match to TRBD1 covers 7 bases. CDR1 and CDR2 from the germline V gene are SGHNT and YYREEE (reference sequence). The CDR3 has 16 amino acids. Trimming cost V 4 bases and J 5 bases; bases outside gene matches: 12. The CDR3 coding sequence is TGTGCCAGCAGCGTGGGCCCCCACGACAGGGATCAGCCCCAGCATTTT. This codes for CASSVGPHDRDQPQHF.

V and J are TRBV2 and TRBJ1-4; D ambiguous. The germline gives CDR1 SNHLY, CDR2 FYNNEI. Trimming shortened V by 4 bases and J by 1 base, and 13 bases separated the two germline ends. CDR3 length: 16 residues. The CDR3 loop is CASSAVRGITNEKLFF. In DNA form, the CDR3 reads TGTGCCAGCAGTGCCGTCCGAGGAATAACTAATGAAAAACTGTTTTTT.

V is TRBV5-8 and J is TRBJ2-1; unclear D gene. From germline, CDR1 is SGHTS and CDR2 YDEGEE. V lost 1 base and J lost 4, with 6 bases in between. This CDR3 is built from 13 residues. CDR3 nucleotides: TGTGCCAGCAGCTTGCCTGTTTACAATGAGCAGTTCTTC. Its translation: CASSLPVYNEQFF.

The chain employs TRBV19 and TRBJ1-4, with 9 positions matching TRBD1. The CDR3 extends over 15 amino acids. V dropped 5 bases and J dropped 5; count of bases not matched to a gene: 6. The V gene's germline CDR1 is LNHDA and CDR2 SQIVND (reference sequence). The chain's CDR3 is CASSPGDRENEKLFF. The CDR3 DNA reads as TGTGCCAGTAGTCCTGGGGACAGGGAGAATGAAAAACTGTTTTTT.

The gene calls are TRBV6-5 and TRBJ1-5, with 10 positions matching TRBD1. Germline assignment: CDR1 MNHEY and CDR2 SVGAGI. The ends lost 6 bases at V and 3 bases at J; junction bases unmatched: 5. This CDR3 has 15 residues. As DNA, the CDR3 is TGTGCCAGCAGACCTGGGACAGGGGTCAATCAGCCCCAGCATTTT. It is translated as CASRPGTGVNQPQHF.

Of note for this clone: Other nucleotide sequences from this sample produce the same CDR3. V and J are TRBV6-5 and TRBJ1-2, with 9 bases lining up with TRBD1. The V and J ends lost 0 bases and 7 bases, in that order; junction bases with no gene match: 3. The CDR3 is 14 residues long. Germline assignment: CDR1 MNHEY and CDR2 SVGAGI. The CDR3 DNA follows: TGTGCCAGCAGTTACTCGGGACAGGGAAGTGGCTACACCTTC. Amino acid sequence: CASSYSGQGSGYTF.

The chain has TRBV6-5 and TRBJ2-1; 7 bases are shared with TRBD2. This CDR3 has 12 residues. After removal of 6 bases from V and 8 bases from J, the junction contained 4 bases not matched to a gene. CDR1 MNHEY and CDR2 SVGAGI come from the germline V gene. As DNA, the CDR3 is TGTGCCAGCAGCCAACGGGGGGATGAGCAGTTCTTC. Translated: CASSQRGDEQFF.

The chain links TRBV3-1 (or the pseudogene TRBV3-2) to TRBJ1-5; 8 positions match TRBD1. CDR1 and CDR2 (germline): LGHDT, YNNKEL (reference sequence). The ends lost 5 bases at V and 5 bases at J; junction bases unmatched: 8. The CDR3 runs 15 residues. CDR3 bases: TGTGCCAGCAGCAAGGGACAGGCGGGAGATCAGCCCCAGCATTTT. Protein: CASSKGQAGDQPQHF.